This T cell receptor (beta chain) was sequenced during a study of shared clonotypes between healthy human individuals. For this clone: Its matching antigen is unknown.

The deep-level immunoSEQ assay was used. Across several immunoSEQ plates, the genomic DNA of each subset was split evenly. Authors' methods: ImmunoSEQ gave junction-only sequences without quality scores, so filtering differed. TCRdb keeps only in-frame clones here, not all; method: immunoSEQ multiplex PCR. That table is the source of V, J and clone size, and D and trimming were worked out from the DNA. This sample has about 2 million clones, with about 95% found just once. Study-level findings and limits: In contrast to clonotypes shared by all four donors, non-shared clonotypes had lower generation probabilities.

Naive CD8 cells comprised CD45RO-negative, CCR7-positively selected cells, excluding terminally differentiated effector memory CD45RA+ cells. Sequenced: naive CD8+ T cells sorted from blood. This clonotype originated in a young man in good health.

The CDR3 region is CASSFGATDTQYF. The CDR3 DNA follows: TGTGCCAGCAGCTTCGGAGCCACAGATACGCAGTATTTT. V usage is TRBV5-6 and J usage is TRBJ2-3; unclear D gene. Germline-derived CDR1 and CDR2 are SGHDT and YYEEEE. The CDR3 covers 13 residues. Between the trimmed V and J ends, which lost 2 bases and 2 bases, there was a span of 6 bases.